What follows describes a single TCR beta chain. This clonotype was detected many times. There is no known antigen for this receptor. Per-base quality was not reported, and no clone a single base away is much larger than it. What the time point label conveys for this sample: newly diagnosed GD, antithyroid drugs for less than 3 months. For both TCR sequencing and RNA sequencing, RNA was extracted from PBMCs in TRIzol. Graves' disease was diagnosed according to American Thyroid Association guidelines. Patients for the study were recruited at an endocrinology department in Xi'an, China. Each patient gave 9 to 10 milliliters of peripheral blood, collected in an EDTA anticoagulant tube. PBMCs were isolated by Ficoll Paque Plus density gradient separation without further T cell sorting. An Agilent 2100 Bioanalyzer and agarose gel were used to check RNA quality, and a NanoDrop 2000 was used to measure RNA concentration.

To prepare the library, multiplex PCR was applied. Sequencing relied on an Illumina HiSeq 4000. iRepertoire HTBI primers and Arm-PCR amplification of CDR3 regions were used to construct TCR beta libraries. Before sequencing, the PCR products underwent gel purification. Per the source publication's procedure: A total of 62 TRBV and about 13 TRBJ segments were identified across samples and were used for gene usage analysis of CDR3 amino acid clonotypes. COPE and FqMerger were used to merge the filtered high-quality paired reads into contigs. BLAST was used to align contigs to IMGT TRBV, TRBD and TRBJ reference genes, and CDR3 was defined according to IMGT. Any clonotype with a frequency above 0.1% was counted as a highly expanded clone. Shannon entropy served as the measure of repertoire diversity, while the Gini coefficient captured V-J evenness. A clonotype was considered public if more than one individual shared it. TCRdb reprocessed the public reads (quality trimming at Q25 with fastp, clone calling with MiXCR) and kept in-frame beta chains. CDR3 protein sequences are deduplicated, and each keeps its most common genes and DNA. TCRdb's processing, not the authors' own work, is the source of the V and J calls. This sample is represented by around 450,000 distinct CDR3 sequences; 15% of them were singletons. Jointly, the top ten make up 15% to 20% of the sample.

A distance of 11 bases separates the germline ends of V and J, which lose 0 bases and 11 bases respectively. CDR1 and CDR2 are read off the germline V gene (reference sequence) as GTSNPN and SVGIG. The CDR3 measures 13 amino acids from cysteine to phenylalanine. The entry retains the CDR3 DNA only, 39 bases that are in frame from base 1. These data come from a study of regulatory T cells in long-lasting Graves disease (dated by TCRdb to 2020 to 2023). Some background on the complete study: Antithyroid drugs had been taken for less than 3 months by newly diagnosed Graves' disease patients. The study took place in China and was registered as a clinical trial. A total of roughly 35 samples underwent TCR sequencing: some 13 from persistent and approximately 20 from newly diagnosed Graves' disease patients. Peripheral blood TCR sequencing and RNA sequencing compared persistent Graves' disease patients with newly diagnosed Graves' disease patients.

Study-wide findings and limitations: Sequencing and analysis were limited to the TCR beta chain. Compared with newly diagnosed patients, persistent Graves' disease patients had lower TCR Shannon entropy and fewer highly expanded clones, which suggests clonal expansion. More public clonotypes were shared among persistent patients (around 3,000) than among newly diagnosed patients (roughly 1,000). The authors noted that the small sample size was a limitation that may lower accuracy. TRBV28, TRBJ1-2 and TRBJ2-5 were preferentially used in persistent disease, while TRBV20-1 and TRBJ2-1 were favored in newly diagnosed disease. Peripheral blood alone was examined, since thyroid tissue, which constituted the primary lesion, could not be accessed.

These data were likewise used in another study, on T cells in Graves' hyperthyroidism and ophthalmopathy. That second publication adds: Stable Graves' hyperthyroidism was defined as the absence of progression to ophthalmopathy over 18 months of follow-up. Hyperthyroidism patients were newly diagnosed, had a disease duration of under 2 months, and were aged 18 to 65 years. Patients with uncontrolled infections, other autoimmune diseases, pregnancy or lactation were excluded. Diagnoses were established on the basis of clinical symptoms, serum thyroxine and TRAb, thyroid ultrasound, and orbital computed tomography. The first round of RT-PCR for the TCR CDR3 was performed with the HTBI primer set and the Qiagen OneStep RT-PCR kit. Most expanded thyroid clonotypes (frequency above 0.001) were also detected in blood, a finding suggesting that blood repertoires may reflect thyroid immune responses. A 13 V-J signature model separated ophthalmopathy from stable hyperthyroidism, with over 85% sensitivity and about 81% specificity in cross-validation and 80%/75% in testing. In validation, the model predicted progression to ophthalmopathy a median of about 5.9 months before onset, with approximately 70% sensitivity and 72.22% specificity. To identify distinguishing TCR V-J signatures, a discovery cohort of around 100 patients was used, comprising 40 to 45 with Graves' ophthalmopathy and under 60 with stable Graves' hyperthyroidism. Whether ophthalmopathy could be predicted prospectively was tested in an independent validation cohort made up of roughly 20 hyperthyroidism patients plus 17 patients who later progressed to ophthalmopathy. For training and testing, the 100 or so patients in the discovery cohort were randomly divided in a 7:3 ratio. In addition, the study compared T-cell repertoires in thyroid tissue and in blood from roughly 6 Graves' hyperthyroidism patients. After blood sampling, hyperthyroidism patients were treated with methimazole at a starting dose of 30 mg daily, and ophthalmopathy patients were treated with high-dose intravenous methylprednisolone. Libraries were constructed in a second round of multiplex PCR, after which size selection and purification were carried out. Libraries were sequenced paired-end with 100 bp reads on an Illumina HiSeq2000. SOAPnuke was used to process the raw data, removing reads that contained adapters or uncalled bases, had a mean Phred below 15, or lacked an exact match to the constant primer or identifier. COPE v1.2.5 was used to merge the high-quality paired reads, and each unique nucleotide sequence was defined as a clonotype. Clonotypes were aligned to IMGT TRBV, TRBD and TRBJ reference segments using MiTCR v1.1. Analysis was restricted to V-J combinations with a frequency above 0.0001, which covered 98% to 99.2% of repertoires. A TCS score was defined as the ratio between F50 (clonal expansion) and ExV (chaos), using BLOSUM62-based TCRdist between CDR3 peptides within each V-J. Welch's t-statistics and random forest reduced around 550 V-J features to fewer than 15, which were used in a naive Bayes classifier (R e1071). Sample size was not statistically predetermined, and blinding of investigators to group allocation was not performed. The paper reports TCR Vbeta CDR3 sequencing of approximately 140 peripheral blood samples: around 45 ophthalmopathy, roughly 80 hyperthyroidism and 17 progressor patients.

Sequences were derived from peripheral blood mononuclear cells (PBMCs), sampled at new diagnosis, from a patient treated with antithyroid drugs. The receptor comes from a woman between 25 and 40 years old with Graves disease. Donor details come from another sample of the same person, matched by shared clones. In this chain, TRBV30 is recombined with TRBJ1-6, with no reliable assignment of the D segment. The CDR3 here reads CAWSVSTLAPLHF. At the DNA level, the sequence is TGTGCCTGGAGTGTATCAACGTTGGCACCCCTCCACTTT.